This T cell receptor (beta chain) was sequenced in a study of cytomegalovirus exposure and HLA in healthy donors. Study as a whole: The 120 validation repertoires used the same platform as the roughly 670 first-cohort repertoires (as reported by a later analysis).

Here immunoSEQ multiplex PCR was the method, and the copy in TCRdb shows in-frame clones only, minus some. The table shows 120,000 or so clones, with roughly nine tenths occurring only once. General observations from the study: Through in vitro validation, three CMV-associated chains were shown to be specific for CMV antigens. Researchers catalogued approximately 170 TCR beta chains as cytomegalovirus-associated.

For this clone: Its antigen is not known.

The V end was cut by 3 bases, the J end by 10 bases, with 17 bases between. The CDR3 length is 14 residues. Per the germline V gene, CDR1 is SGHRS and CDR2 is YFSETQ. Sequencing input: PBMCs. The receptor was derived from a young woman in good health and CMV-seronegative. V and J are TRBV5-1 and TRBJ2-1; perhaps TRBD2 as D (6 bases). For the CDR3, the DNA is TGCGCCAGCAGCTGGGGCGGGGCGGGAAGGGAGCAGTTCTTC. Translating gives CASSWGGAGREQFF.